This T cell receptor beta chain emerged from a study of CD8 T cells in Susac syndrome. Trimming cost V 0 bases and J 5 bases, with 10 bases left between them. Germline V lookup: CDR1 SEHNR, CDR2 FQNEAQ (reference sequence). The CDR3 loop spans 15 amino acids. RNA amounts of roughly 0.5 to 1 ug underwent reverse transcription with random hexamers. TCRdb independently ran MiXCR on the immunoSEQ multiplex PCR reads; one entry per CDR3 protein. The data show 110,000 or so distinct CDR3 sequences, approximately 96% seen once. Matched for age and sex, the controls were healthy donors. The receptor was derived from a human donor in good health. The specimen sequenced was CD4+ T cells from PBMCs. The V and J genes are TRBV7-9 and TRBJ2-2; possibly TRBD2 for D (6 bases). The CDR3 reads CASSLALARTGELFF. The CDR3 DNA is TGTGCCAGCAGCTTAGCACTAGCTCGTACCGGGGAGCTGTTTTTT.